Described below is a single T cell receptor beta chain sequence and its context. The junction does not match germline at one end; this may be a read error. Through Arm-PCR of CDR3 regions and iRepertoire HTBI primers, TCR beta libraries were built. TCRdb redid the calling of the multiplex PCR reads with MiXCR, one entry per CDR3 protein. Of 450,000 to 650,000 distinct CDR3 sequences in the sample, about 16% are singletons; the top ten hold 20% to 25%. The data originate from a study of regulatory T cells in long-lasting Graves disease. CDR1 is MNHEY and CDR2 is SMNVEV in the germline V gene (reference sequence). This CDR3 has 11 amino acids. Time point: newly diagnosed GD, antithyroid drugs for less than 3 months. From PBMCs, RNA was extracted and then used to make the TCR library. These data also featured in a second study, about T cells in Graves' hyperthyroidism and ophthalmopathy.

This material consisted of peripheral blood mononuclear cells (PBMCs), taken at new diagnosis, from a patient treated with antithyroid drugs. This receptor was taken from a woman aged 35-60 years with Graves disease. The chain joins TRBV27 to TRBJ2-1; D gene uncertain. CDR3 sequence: CAGSLYNERFF. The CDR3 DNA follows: TGTGCCGGCAGTCTGTACAATGAGCGGTTCTTC.